These 31 T cell receptor beta chains were all obtained from the same sample, sequenced in a study of blood T cell repertoires in COVID-19. Generated by immunoSEQ multiplex PCR, the TCRdb table keeps only in-frame clones and is missing some. The sample shows 30,000 or so clones, 89% of them seen only once. The sample comprised peripheral blood. The origin of the receptors is a woman aged 40 to 50 with active or convalescent COVID-19.

The J gene is TRBJ2-1, the V gene TRBV7-9; D not certain. Trimming stripped 1 base from V and 3 bases from J, with 10 bases between. The CDR3 loop spans 15 amino acids. Germline-derived CDR1 and CDR2 are SEHNR and FQNEAQ (reference sequence). The CDR3 spells CASSLGAAFYNEQFF. In nucleotides, the CDR3 is TGTGCCAGCAGCTTAGGGGCAGCCTTCTACAATGAGCAGTTCTTC. The variable domain in full, with the rest retrieved from reference TRBV7-9 and TRBJ2-1, is DTGVSQNPRHKITKRGQNVTFRCDPISEHNRLYWYRQTLGQGPEFLTYFQNEAQLEKSRLLSDRFSAERPKGSFSTLEIQRTEQGDSAMYLCASSLGAAFYNEQFFGPGTRLTVL.

This clone was detected a few times. This sequence joins TRBV3-1 (or the pseudogene TRBV3-2) and TRBJ2-7, with 8 bases lining up with TRBD2. Trimming took 4 bases from V and 8 from J; bases not matched to a gene: 7. Germline V CDR1 and CDR2: LGHDT, YNNKEL (reference sequence). The CDR3 has 13 residues. CDR3 nucleotide sequence: TGTGCCAGCAGCCTAGAAGCGGGAGTGAAGCAGTACTTC. It codes for CASSLEAGVKQYF.

The CDR3 here is CAWSSTGIPVYGYTF. The DNA for the CDR3 is TGTGCCTGGAGTTCTACAGGGATCCCTGTCTATGGCTACACCTTC. This sequence joins TRBV30 and TRBJ1-2; a possible D gene is TRBD1 (6 bases). V dropped 2 bases and J dropped 4 bases, with 17 bases sitting between them. Germline loops: CDR1 GTSNPN, CDR2 SVGIG (reference sequence). The CDR3 loop spans 15 amino acids.

The chain combines TRBV5-8 with TRBJ2-1; TRBD2 might be the D (11 bases). This CDR3 spans 20 amino acids. Germline values: CDR1 SGHTS, CDR2 YDEGEE. Trimming took off 3 bases at V and 10 bases at J, with 35 bases between the two ends. The CDR3 reads CASSSGRQGATSGRVGEQFF. DNA of the CDR3: TGTGCCAGCAGCTCGGGGAGACAGGGGGCCACTAGCGGGAGAGTGGGGGAGCAGTTCTTC.

The chain recombines TRBV18 with TRBJ1-1; a possible D gene is TRBD1 (6 bases). Germline V gives CDR1 KGHSH, CDR2 LQKENI. Deletions cut 3 bases from V and 4 bases from J, with 15 bases between. The CDR3 covers 15 residues. The CDR3 protein is CASSPRDTKSTEAFF. In DNA, the CDR3 is TGTGCCAGCTCACCCCGGGACACAAAGAGCACTGAAGCTTTCTTT.

The chain combines TRBV7-9 with TRBJ2-5; 7 nucleotides match TRBD1. CDR3 size: 15 residues. The junction had 7 bases not matched to a gene; V was cut back by 4 bases and J by 2 bases. CDR1 and CDR2 (germline): SEHNR, FQNEAQ (reference sequence). Written as DNA, the CDR3 is TGTGCCAGCAGCTCGCGGACAGGTTTTCAAGAGACCCAGTACTTC. It encodes CASSSRTGFQETQYF.

This clone has only a few counts. The V call is TRBV27, the J call TRBJ1-2, with D possibly matching TRBD1 (5 bases). This CDR3 region has 13 residues. With 4 bases removed from V and 4 bases from J, the gap between germline ends came to 10 bases. The germline V gene has CDR1 MNHEY and CDR2 SMNVEV (reference sequence). The CDR3 region has the DNA TGTGCCAGCAGTTCTGACAGCACCTATGGCTACACCTTC. This sequence encodes CASSSDSTYGYTF.

This clone came up once. The chain joins TRBV28 to TRBJ2-7; D possibly corresponds to TRBD2 (5 bases). The CDR3 spans 14 residues. Trimming left V 7 bases short and J 4 bases short, with 17 bases between. Germline V gene lookup returns CDR1 MDHEN and CDR2 SYDVKM. The CDR3 is CASTSGPGPYEQYF. CDR3 bases: TGTGCCAGCACGAGCGGACCCGGGCCTTACGAGCAGTACTTC.

This clone was recorded once. V and J are TRBV5-6 and TRBJ1-4, with D possibly being TRBD1 (6 bases). The CDR3 runs 16 residues. Trimming cost V 1 base and J 4 bases, with 14 bases left between them. The germline gives CDR1 SGHDT, CDR2 YYEEEE. CDR3 DNA sequence: TGTGCCAGCAGCTTGTCCCACAGGGCGGGTAATGAAAAACTGTTTTTT. This gives the protein CASSLSHRAGNEKLFF. Full variable domain (missing parts from reference TRBV5-6 and TRBJ1-4): DAGVTQSPTHLIKTRGQQVTLRCSPKSGHDTVSWYQQALGQGPQFIFQYYEEEERQRGNFPDRFSGHQFPNYSSELNVNALLLGDSALYLCASSLSHRAGNEKLFFGSGTQLSVL.

J is TRBJ2-3 and V is TRBV28; the match to TRBD2 covers 9 bases. Germline values: CDR1 MDHEN, CDR2 SYDVKM. J gave up 1 base and V 2 bases, and 7 bases lay outside the gene matches. The CDR3 length is 17 residues. CDR3 in DNA: TGTGCCAGCAGTTTAGCAGGCGGGAGGGCCGGCACAGATACGCAGTATTTT. Protein sequence: CASSLAGGRAGTDTQYF.

The rearrangement uses TRBV3-1 (or the pseudogene TRBV3-2) and TRBJ1-6; 9 bases line up with TRBD1. Germline CDR1 LGHDT, CDR2 YNNKEL (reference sequence). The CDR3 runs to 15 residues. V gave up 4 bases and J gave up 8 bases; unmatched junction bases: 6. DNA of the CDR3: TGTGCCAGCAGCCCAACAGGGGGCGCGTATTCACCCCTCCACTTT. This encodes CASSPTGGAYSPLHF.

The genes are TRBV5-4 and TRBJ2-2, with 9 bases fitting TRBD1. The CDR3 sequence is 17 residues long. J lost 1 base, V lost 4 bases, and 8 bases had no gene match. The germline V gene has CDR1 SGHNT and CDR2 YYREEE (reference sequence). The CDR3 loop is CASSGVQGALNTGELFF. The DNA for the CDR3 is TGTGCCAGCAGCGGAGTACAGGGGGCGCTGAACACCGGGGAGCTGTTTTTT.

The rearrangement uses TRBV9 and TRBJ2-1; a possible D gene is TRBD1 (5 bases). Looked up from germline, CDR1 is SGDLS and CDR2 is YYNGEE. There are 13 residues in the CDR3. Trimming removed 3 bases at V and 3 bases at J, with 7 bases between. The CDR3 sequence: CASSDDSYNEQFF. CDR3 coding DNA: TGTGCCAGCAGCGATGACAGCTACAATGAGCAGTTCTTC.

The rearrangement uses TRBV3-1 (or the pseudogene TRBV3-2) and TRBJ1-3, with unresolved D. This CDR3 spans 17 amino acids. Trimming removed 1 base from V and 0 bases from J, with 13 bases in between. Germline assignment: CDR1 LGHDT and CDR2 YNNKEL (reference sequence). The CDR3 DNA sequence: TGTGCCAGCAGCCAAGGCGTGGGCGCAGGCTCTGGAAACACCATATATTTT. Translated, it gives CASSQGVGAGSGNTIYF.

The chain is built from TRBV19 and TRBJ1-1, with no clear D. Germline V lookup: CDR1 LNHDA, CDR2 SQIVND (reference sequence). The CDR3 totals 13 residues. V was clipped by 3 bases and J by 4 bases, with 9 bases between them. CDR3 region: CASSIGEGTEAFF. CDR3 nucleotide sequence: TGTGCCAGTAGTATCGGGGAGGGCACTGAAGCTTTCTTT. The variable domain in full, with the rest retrieved from reference TRBV19 and TRBJ1-1, is DGGITQSPKYLFRKEGQNVTLSCEQNLNHDAMYWYRQDPGQGLRLIYYSQIVNDFQKGDIAEGYSVSREKKESFPLTVTSAQKNPTAFYLCASSIGEGTEAFFGQGTRLTVV.

The V and J genes are TRBV30 and TRBJ1-6; TRBD1 matches at 7 bases. The germline V gene encodes CDR1 GTSNPN and CDR2 SVGIG (reference sequence). There are 13 residues in the CDR3. The J segment lost 5 bases and the V segment lost 5 bases, leaving 3 bases of the junction unmatched. The CDR3 loop is CAWDREHNSPLHF. The CDR3 bases are TGTGCCTGGGACAGGGAACATAATTCACCCCTCCACTTT.

The V and J genes are TRBV18 and TRBJ1-2; weak D call: TRBD1 (6 bases). CDR1 KGHSH and CDR2 LQKENI come from the germline V gene. V was clipped by 3 bases and J by 8 bases, with 13 bases between them. This CDR3 region has 13 residues. In nucleotides, the CDR3 is TGTGCCAGCTCACCCGAGCAGGGGAACGGCTACACCTTC. Protein sequence: CASSPEQGNGYTF. The variable domain in full, with the rest retrieved from reference TRBV18 and TRBJ1-2, is NAGVMQNPRHLVRRRGQEARLRCSPMKGHSHVYWYRQLPEEGLKFMVYLQKENIIDESGMPKERFSAEFPKEGPSILRIQQVVRGDSAAYFCASSPEQGNGYTFGSGTRLTVV.

This chain connects TRBV5-1 to TRBJ2-7; 15 bases are a match to TRBD2. Trimming cost V 4 bases and J 3 bases; bases outside gene matches: 11. CDR1 is SGHRS and CDR2 is YFSETQ in the germline V gene. The CDR3 runs to 18 residues. This CDR3 reads CASSPRTSGGADYYEQYF. The CDR3 DNA is TGCGCCAGCAGCCCCAGGACTAGCGGGGGGGCCGATTACTACGAGCAGTACTTC.

This chain joins TRBV29-1 and TRBJ2-1; 10 nucleotides match TRBD2. Germline values: CDR1 SQVTM, CDR2 ANQGSEA. The CDR3 has 16 residues. V lost 3 bases and J lost 0; bases outside the gene matches: 5. CDR3 residues: CSVEVAGGSSYNEQFF. CDR3 bases: TGCAGCGTTGAGGTAGCGGGGGGCAGCTCCTACAATGAGCAGTTCTTC.

V gene TRBV20-1 combines with J gene TRBJ2-7; D may be TRBD2 (6 bases). The CDR3 is 14 residues long. Germline CDR1 reads DFQATT; CDR2 reads SNEGSKA (reference sequence). The germline V and J ends were trimmed by 3 bases and 3 bases, with 15 bases remaining between them. In nucleotides, the CDR3 is TGCAGTGCTAGTCCCCCTAGCGAGGGCTACGAGCAGTACTTC. The encoded protein is CSASPPSEGYEQYF.

The genes are TRBV7-3 and TRBJ2-5; 14 nucleotides agree with TRBD2. In germline, CDR1 is SGHTA, CDR2 FQGTGA. The CDR3 contains 15 residues. V was pared by 5 bases and J by 4 bases, with 3 bases of the junction left unmatched. The chain's CDR3 is CASSPGTSGGETQYF. CDR3 coding DNA: TGTGCCAGCAGCCCGGGGACTAGCGGGGGAGAGACCCAGTACTTC. Filled out from reference TRBV7-3 and TRBJ2-5, the complete variable domain reads GAGVSQTPSNKVTEKGKYVELRCDPISGHTALYWYRQSLGQGPEFLIYFQGTGAADDSGLPNDRFFAVRPEGSVSTLKIQRTERGDSAVYLCASSPGTSGGETQYFGPGTRLLVL.

This clone has more than one count but fewer than ten. The rearrangement uses TRBV28 and TRBJ1-5, with 7 bases matching TRBD1. Germline CDR1 is MDHEN and CDR2 is SYDVKM. The CDR3 extends over 15 amino acids. J gave up 5 bases and V 6 bases, and 10 bases lay outside the gene matches. CDR3 region: CASRLTGIRDQPQHF. In DNA form, the CDR3 reads TGTGCCAGCAGGTTGACAGGGATTCGGGATCAGCCCCAGCATTTT.

The chain joins TRBV29-1 to TRBJ1-1; TRBD1 might be the D (5 bases). The V gene's germline CDR1 is SQVTM and CDR2 ANQGSEA. The CDR3 loop spans 15 amino acids. V dropped 3 bases and J dropped 5 bases, with 19 bases sitting between them. CDR3 residues: CSVENALGDRTEAFF. DNA of the CDR3: TGCAGCGTTGAGAACGCATTAGGGGATAGGACTGAAGCTTTCTTT.

V usage is TRBV28 and J usage is TRBJ1-1, with TRBD1 identical over 9 bases. Germline CDR1 and CDR2: MDHEN and SYDVKM. With 3 bases clipped from V and 5 bases from J, the junction kept 13 bases outside the gene matches. The CDR3 runs 17 residues. This chain's CDR3 is CASSFGRGQGVRTEAFF. CDR3 in DNA: TGTGCCAGCAGTTTCGGACGGGGACAGGGAGTTCGGACTGAAGCTTTCTTT.

This clone showed up just once. V usage is TRBV5-1 and J usage is TRBJ2-1; 9 bases map to TRBD2. The germline V gene encodes CDR1 SGHRS and CDR2 YFSETQ. The V segment lost 0 bases and the J segment 0 bases; nucleotides outside the gene matches: 7. The CDR3 has 18 amino acids. CDR3 DNA sequence: TGCGCCAGCAGCTTGGGCCTTACTAGCGGGTCCTCCTACAATGAGCAGTTCTTC. It encodes CASSLGLTSGSSYNEQFF.

The genes are TRBV4-1 and TRBJ2-5; 11 bases align to TRBD2. The CDR3 is made up of 17 amino acids. Per germline, CDR1 MGHRA and CDR2 YSYEKL. J gave up 5 bases and V 0 bases, and 8 bases lay outside the gene matches. CDR3 DNA: TGCGCCAGCAGCCAAGAGCTTATAGCGGGGGGGCGGGAGACCCAGTACTTC. It codes for CASSQELIAGGRETQYF.

J is TRBJ2-3 and V is TRBV14, with TRBD2 matching over 8 bases. Germline-derived CDR1 and CDR2 are SGHDN and FVKESK. The V segment lost 4 bases and the J segment 15 bases; nucleotides outside the gene matches: 21. The length of the CDR3 is 16 residues. In DNA, the CDR3 is TGTGCCAGCAGCCGGGGAAGCGGGGGCTCGCTCTCTCGCCGCTATTTT. Translated: CASSRGSGGSLSRRYF.

The chain is built from TRBV10-1 and TRBJ1-2; D is uncertain. This CDR3 has 16 amino acids. Trimming took off 6 bases at V and 3 bases at J, with 20 bases between the two ends. Germline CDR1 is WNHNN and CDR2 is SYGVQD (reference sequence). CDR3 loop: CASSWASPDHDYGYTF. CDR3 nucleotides: TGCGCCAGCAGCTGGGCTAGCCCCGACCATGACTATGGCTACACCTTC.

Only one count was recorded for this clone. This chain joins TRBV18 and TRBJ2-6, with a possible D match to TRBD1 (6 bases). The CDR3 contains 13 residues. V was shortened by 3 bases and J by 15 bases, with 15 bases between the two germline ends. Per the germline V gene, CDR1 is KGHSH and CDR2 is LQKENI. Here the CDR3 DNA reads TGTGCCAGCTCACCTCCAGGGGAAGCAGCCCTGACTTTC. Translation gives CASSPPGEAALTF.

The chain is built from TRBV28 and TRBJ1-1, with 9 bases that match TRBD1. This CDR3 comprises 17 residues. Germline V gives CDR1 MDHEN, CDR2 SYDVKM. The V and J ends lost 3 bases and 0 bases, in that order; junction bases with no gene match: 8. The CDR3 is CASSFGFTGGLNTEAFF. In DNA form, the CDR3 reads TGTGCCAGCAGTTTCGGGTTCACAGGGGGCCTGAACACTGAAGCTTTCTTT.

The chain couples TRBV6-6 to TRBJ1-2; 7 bases match TRBD1. This CDR3 contains 15 residues. Per the germline V gene, CDR1 is MNHNY and CDR2 is SVGAGI (reference sequence). J gave up 3 bases and V 4 bases, and 8 bases lay outside the gene matches. CDR3: CASSSYTGVHYGYTF. The CDR3 region has the DNA TGTGCCAGCAGTTCCTATACAGGGGTCCACTATGGCTACACCTTC.